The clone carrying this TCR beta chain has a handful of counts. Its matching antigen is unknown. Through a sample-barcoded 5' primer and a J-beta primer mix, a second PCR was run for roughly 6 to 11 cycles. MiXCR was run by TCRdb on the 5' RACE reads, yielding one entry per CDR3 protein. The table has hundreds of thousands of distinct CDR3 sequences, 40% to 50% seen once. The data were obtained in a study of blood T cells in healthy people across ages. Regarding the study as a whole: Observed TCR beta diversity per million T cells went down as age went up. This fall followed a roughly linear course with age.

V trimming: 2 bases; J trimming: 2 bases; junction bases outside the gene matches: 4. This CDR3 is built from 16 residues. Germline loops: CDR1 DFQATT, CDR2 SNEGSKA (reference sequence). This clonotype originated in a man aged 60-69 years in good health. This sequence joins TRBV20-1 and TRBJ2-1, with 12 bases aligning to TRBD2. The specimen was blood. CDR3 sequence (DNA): TGCAGTGCTAGAAGTCTAGCGGGGGGGACCTACAATGAGCAGTTCTTC. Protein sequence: CSARSLAGGTYNEQFF.